This T cell receptor (beta chain) was sequenced for a study of neurological immune-mediated disorders. The authors made cDNA by 5'RACE with 10-nucleotide random UMIs. Over 170 million TCR-beta sequences, together covering 15-18 subjects, were produced by every individual sequencing run that was carried out. Each CDR3 protein is one row after TCRdb ran MiXCR on the 5' RACE reads. This table holds 100,000 to 150,000 distinct CDR3 sequences, roughly 3.2% found once. Germline CDR1 is SGHVS and CDR2 is FNYEAQ. V was cut by 5 bases and J by 7 bases, with 17 bases left in between. The CDR3 extends over 14 amino acids. This clonotype was detected a few times. Its antigen is not identified. Study findings and constraints: HTLV-1-associated myelopathy had the most TCR clonal expansion, whereas multiple sclerosis had the least (lower than in healthy controls).

What was sequenced was PBMCs. This chain joins TRBV7-6 and TRBJ1-1, with D possibly being TRBD1 (5 bases). The clonotype comes from a woman aged 30 to 39 with multiple sclerosis. This CDR3 is CASSPDSTWGEAFF. DNA of the CDR3: TGTGCCAGCAGCCCAGACAGTACTTGGGGTGAAGCTTTCTTT.